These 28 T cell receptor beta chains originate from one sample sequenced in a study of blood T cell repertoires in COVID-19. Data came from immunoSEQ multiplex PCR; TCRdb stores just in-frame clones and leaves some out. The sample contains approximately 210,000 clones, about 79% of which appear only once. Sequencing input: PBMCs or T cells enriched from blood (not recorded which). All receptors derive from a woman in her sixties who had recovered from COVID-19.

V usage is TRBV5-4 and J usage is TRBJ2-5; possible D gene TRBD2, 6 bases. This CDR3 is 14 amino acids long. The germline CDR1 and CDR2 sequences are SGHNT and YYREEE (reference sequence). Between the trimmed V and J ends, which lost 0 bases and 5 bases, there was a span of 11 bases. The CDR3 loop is CASSLGGVGETQYF. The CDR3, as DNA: TGTGCCAGCAGCTTGGGGGGGGTAGGGGAGACCCAGTACTTC.

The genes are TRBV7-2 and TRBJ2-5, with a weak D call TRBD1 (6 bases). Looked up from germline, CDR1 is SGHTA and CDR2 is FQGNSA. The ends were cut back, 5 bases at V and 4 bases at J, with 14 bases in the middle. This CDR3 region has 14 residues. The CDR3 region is CASSDPTGSETQYF. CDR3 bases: TGTGCCAGCAGCGACCCGACAGGATCAGAGACCCAGTACTTC.

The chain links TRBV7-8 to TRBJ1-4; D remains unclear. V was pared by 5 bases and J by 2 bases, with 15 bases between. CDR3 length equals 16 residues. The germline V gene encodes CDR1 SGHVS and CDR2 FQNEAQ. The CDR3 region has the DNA TGTGCCAGCAGCCCCGACGGCGGGTCCACTAATGAAAAACTGTTTTTT. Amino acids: CASSPDGGSTNEKLFF.

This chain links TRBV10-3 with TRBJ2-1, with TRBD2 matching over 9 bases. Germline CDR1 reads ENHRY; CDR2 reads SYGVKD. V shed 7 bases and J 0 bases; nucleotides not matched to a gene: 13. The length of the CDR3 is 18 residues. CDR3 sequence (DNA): TGTGCCATCAAAGTGGGTGGGAGCGGGGGGATCTCCTACAATGAGCAGTTCTTC. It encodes CAIKVGGSGGISYNEQFF.

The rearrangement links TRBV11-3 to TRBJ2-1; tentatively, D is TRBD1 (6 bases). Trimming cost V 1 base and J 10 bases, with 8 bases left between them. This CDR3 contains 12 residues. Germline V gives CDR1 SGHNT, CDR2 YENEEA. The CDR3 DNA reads TGTGCCAGCAGCTTAGGACAGGCCGAGCAGTTCTTC. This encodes CASSLGQAEQFF.

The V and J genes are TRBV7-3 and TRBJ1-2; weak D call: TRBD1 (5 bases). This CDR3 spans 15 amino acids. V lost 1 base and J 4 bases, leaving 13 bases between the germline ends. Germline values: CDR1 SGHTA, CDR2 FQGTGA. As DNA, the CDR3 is TGTGCCAGCAGCTTAAGCCCGGGTAGGGGCTATGGCTACACCTTC. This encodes CASSLSPGRGYGYTF. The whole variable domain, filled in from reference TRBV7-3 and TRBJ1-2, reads GAGVSQTPSNKVTEKGKYVELRCDPISGHTALYWYRQSLGQGPEFLIYFQGTGAADDSGLPNDRFFAVRPEGSVSTLKIQRTERGDSAVYLCASSLSPGRGYGYTFGSGTRLTVV.

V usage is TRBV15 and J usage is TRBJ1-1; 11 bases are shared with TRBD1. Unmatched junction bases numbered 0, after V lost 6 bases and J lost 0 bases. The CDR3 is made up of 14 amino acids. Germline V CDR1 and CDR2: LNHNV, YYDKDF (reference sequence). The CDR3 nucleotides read TGTGCCACCAGGGACAGGGGGCTGAACACTGAAGCTTTCTTT. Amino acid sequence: CATRDRGLNTEAFF.

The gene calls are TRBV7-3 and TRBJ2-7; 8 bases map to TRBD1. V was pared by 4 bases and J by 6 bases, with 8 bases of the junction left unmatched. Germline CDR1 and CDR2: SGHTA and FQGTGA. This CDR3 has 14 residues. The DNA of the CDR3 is TGTGCCAGCAGCTCCGGACAGGGCCGAGGCGAGCAGTACTTC. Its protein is CASSSGQGRGEQYF.

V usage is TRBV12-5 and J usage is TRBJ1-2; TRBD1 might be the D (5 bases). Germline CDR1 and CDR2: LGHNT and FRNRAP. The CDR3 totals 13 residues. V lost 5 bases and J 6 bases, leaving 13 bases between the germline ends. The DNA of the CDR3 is TGTGCTAGTGGTCGAGACAGCTACGATGGCTACACCTTC. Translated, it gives CASGRDSYDGYTF.

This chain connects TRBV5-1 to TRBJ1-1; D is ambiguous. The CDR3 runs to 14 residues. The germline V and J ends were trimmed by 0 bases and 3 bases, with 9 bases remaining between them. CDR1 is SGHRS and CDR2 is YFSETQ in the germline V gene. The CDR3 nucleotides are TGCGCCAGCAGCTTGGGGCCCGGGGACACTGAAGCTTTCTTT. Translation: CASSLGPGDTEAFF.

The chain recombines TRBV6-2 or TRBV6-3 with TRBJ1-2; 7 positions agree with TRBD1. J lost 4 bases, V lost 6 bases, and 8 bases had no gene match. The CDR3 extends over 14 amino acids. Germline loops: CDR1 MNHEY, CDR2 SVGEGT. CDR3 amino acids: CASSSSDRVYGYTF. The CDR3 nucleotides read TGTGCCAGCAGCTCAAGCGACAGGGTCTATGGCTACACCTTC.

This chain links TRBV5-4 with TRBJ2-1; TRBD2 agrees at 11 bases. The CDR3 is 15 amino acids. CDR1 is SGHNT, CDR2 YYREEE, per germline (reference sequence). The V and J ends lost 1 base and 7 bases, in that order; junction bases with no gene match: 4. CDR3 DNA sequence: TGTGCCAGCAGCTTGACTAGCGGGGGTAATAATGAGCAGTTCTTC. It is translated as CASSLTSGGNNEQFF.

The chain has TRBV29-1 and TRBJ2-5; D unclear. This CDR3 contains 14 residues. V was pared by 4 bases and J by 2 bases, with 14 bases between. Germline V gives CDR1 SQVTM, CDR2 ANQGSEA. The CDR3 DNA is TGCAGCGTTGGGTCAGGTCCCTCACAAGAGACCCAGTACTTC. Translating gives CSVGSGPSQETQYF.

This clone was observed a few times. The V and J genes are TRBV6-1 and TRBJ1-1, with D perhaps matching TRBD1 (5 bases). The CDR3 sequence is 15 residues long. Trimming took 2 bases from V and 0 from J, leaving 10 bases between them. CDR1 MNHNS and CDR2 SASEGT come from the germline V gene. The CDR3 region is CASSELQVVNTEAFF. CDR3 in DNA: TGTGCCAGCAGTGAATTACAGGTGGTGAACACTGAAGCTTTCTTT.

DNA for the CDR3: TGTGCCAGCAGTTCCTCGGACAGGGTCTATGGCTACACCTTC. It encodes CASSSSDRVYGYTF. The chain combines TRBV28 with TRBJ1-2; TRBD1 matches at 8 bases. Germline CDR1 and CDR2: MDHEN and SYDVKM. The CDR3 length is 14 residues. The ends lost 4 bases at V and 4 bases at J; junction bases unmatched: 5.

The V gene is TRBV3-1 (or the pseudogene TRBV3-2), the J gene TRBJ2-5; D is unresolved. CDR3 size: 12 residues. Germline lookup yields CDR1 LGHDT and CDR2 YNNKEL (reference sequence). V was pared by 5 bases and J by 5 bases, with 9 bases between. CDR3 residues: CASSERKETQYF. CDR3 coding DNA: TGTGCCAGCAGCGAGAGAAAGGAGACCCAGTACTTC.

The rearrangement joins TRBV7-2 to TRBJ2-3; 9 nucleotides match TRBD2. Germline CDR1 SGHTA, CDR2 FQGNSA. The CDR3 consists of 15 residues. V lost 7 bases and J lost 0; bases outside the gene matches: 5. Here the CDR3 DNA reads TGTGCCAGCATGGCTAGCGGGATTAGCACAGATACGCAGTATTTT. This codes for CASMASGISTDTQYF. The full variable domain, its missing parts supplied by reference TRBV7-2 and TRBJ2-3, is GAGVSQSPSNKVTEKGKDVELRCDPISGHTALYWYRQSLGQGLEFLIYFQGNSAPDKSGLPSDRFSAERTGGSVSTLTIQRTQQEDSAVYLCASMASGISTDTQYFGPGTRLTVL.

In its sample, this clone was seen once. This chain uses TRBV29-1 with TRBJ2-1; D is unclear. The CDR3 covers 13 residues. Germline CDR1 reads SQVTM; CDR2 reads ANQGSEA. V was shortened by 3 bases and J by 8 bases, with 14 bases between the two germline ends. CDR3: CSVEFTTSYEQFF. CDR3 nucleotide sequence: TGCAGCGTTGAGTTCACAACAAGTTATGAGCAGTTCTTC.

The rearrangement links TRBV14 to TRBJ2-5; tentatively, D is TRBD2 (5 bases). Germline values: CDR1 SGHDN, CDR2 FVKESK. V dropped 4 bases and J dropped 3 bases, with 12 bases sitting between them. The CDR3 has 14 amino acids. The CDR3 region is CASSPLEGEETQYF. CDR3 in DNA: TGTGCCAGCAGCCCCCTTGAGGGAGAAGAGACCCAGTACTTC. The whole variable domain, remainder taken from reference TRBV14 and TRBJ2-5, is EAGVTQFPSHSVIEKGQTVTLRCDPISGHDNLYWYRRVMGKEIKFLLHFVKESKQDESGMPNNRFLAERTGGTYSTLKVQPAELEDSGVYFCASSPLEGEETQYFGPGTRLLVL.

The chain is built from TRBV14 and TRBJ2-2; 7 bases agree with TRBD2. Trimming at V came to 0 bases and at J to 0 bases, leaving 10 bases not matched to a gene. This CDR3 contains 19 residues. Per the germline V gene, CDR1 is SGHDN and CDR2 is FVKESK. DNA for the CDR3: TGTGCCAGCAGCCAAGATAGAAGGCTAGCGGATACGAACACCGGGGAGCTGTTTTTT. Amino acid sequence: CASSQDRRLADTNTGELFF.

The CDR3, as DNA: TGTGCCAGTAGTATCACAGCCTTCTATGGCTACACCTTC. This gives the protein CASSITAFYGYTF. The J gene is TRBJ1-2, the V gene TRBV19; D remains ambiguous. Trimming stripped 3 bases from V and 4 bases from J, with 9 bases between. The CDR3 consists of 13 residues. Germline CDR1 is LNHDA and CDR2 is SQIVND (reference sequence).

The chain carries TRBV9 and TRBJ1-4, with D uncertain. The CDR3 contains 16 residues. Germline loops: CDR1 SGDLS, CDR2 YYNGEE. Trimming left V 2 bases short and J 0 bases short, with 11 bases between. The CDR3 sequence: CASSVGSGATNEKLFF. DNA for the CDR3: TGTGCCAGCAGCGTCGGGAGCGGTGCAACTAATGAAAAACTGTTTTTT. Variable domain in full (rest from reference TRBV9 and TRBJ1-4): DSGVTQTPKHLITATGQRVTLRCSPRSGDLSVYWYQQSLDQGLQFLIQYYNGEERAKGNILERFSAQQFPDLHSELNLSSLELGDSALYFCASSVGSGATNEKLFFGSGTQLSVL.

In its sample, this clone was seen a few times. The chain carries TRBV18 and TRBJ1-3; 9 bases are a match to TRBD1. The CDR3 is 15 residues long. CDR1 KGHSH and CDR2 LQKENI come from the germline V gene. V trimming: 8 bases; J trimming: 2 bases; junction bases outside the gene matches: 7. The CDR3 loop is CASRGRTGAGNTIYF. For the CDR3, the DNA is TGTGCCAGCCGGGGCCGGACAGGGGCTGGAAACACCATATATTTT.

The CDR3 protein is CASSQDNRPTYEQYF. The CDR3 nucleotides read TGTGCCAGCAGCCAAGATAACAGGCCAACCTACGAGCAGTACTTC. The rearrangement joins TRBV3-1 (or the pseudogene TRBV3-2) to TRBJ2-7; a weak D match, TRBD1 (5 bases). Germline CDR1 and CDR2: LGHDT and YNNKEL (reference sequence). Trimming took off 0 bases at V and 2 bases at J, with 11 bases between the two ends. The length of the CDR3 is 15 residues.

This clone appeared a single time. CDR3 in amino acids: CAWSKGARGEAFF. In nucleotides, the CDR3 is TGTGCCTGGAGTAAGGGGGCGCGAGGTGAAGCTTTCTTT. This chain connects TRBV30 to TRBJ1-1, with 7 bases aligning to TRBD1. The germline V gene encodes CDR1 GTSNPN and CDR2 SVGIG (reference sequence). There are 13 residues in the CDR3. After removal of 2 bases from V and 7 bases from J, the junction contained 7 bases not matched to a gene.

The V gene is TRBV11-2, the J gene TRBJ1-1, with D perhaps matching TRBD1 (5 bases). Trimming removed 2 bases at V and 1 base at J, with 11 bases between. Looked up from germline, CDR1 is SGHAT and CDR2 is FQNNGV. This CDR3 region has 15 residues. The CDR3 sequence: CASSLFVQGNTEAFF. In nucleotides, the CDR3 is TGTGCCAGCAGCTTATTCGTGCAGGGGAACACTGAAGCTTTCTTT. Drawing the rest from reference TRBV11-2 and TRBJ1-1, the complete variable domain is EAGVAQSPRYKIIEKRQSVAFWCNPISGHATLYWYQQILGQGPKLLIQFQNNGVVDDSQLPKDRFSAERLKGVDSTLKIQPAKLEDSAVYLCASSLFVQGNTEAFFGQGTRLTVV.

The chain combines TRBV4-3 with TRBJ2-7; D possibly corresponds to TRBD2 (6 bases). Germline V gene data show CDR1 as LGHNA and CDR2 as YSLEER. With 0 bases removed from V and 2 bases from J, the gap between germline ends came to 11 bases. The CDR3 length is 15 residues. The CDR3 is CASSQDLGGPYEQYF. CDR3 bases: TGCGCCAGCAGCCAAGATTTGGGAGGACCCTACGAGCAGTACTTC.

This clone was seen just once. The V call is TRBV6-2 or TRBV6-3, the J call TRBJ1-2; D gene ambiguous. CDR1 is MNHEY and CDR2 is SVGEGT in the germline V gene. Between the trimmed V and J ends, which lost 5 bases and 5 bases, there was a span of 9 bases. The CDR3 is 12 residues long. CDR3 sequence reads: CASSPVNYGYTF. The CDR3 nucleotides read TGTGCCAGCAGTCCGGTCAATTATGGCTACACCTTC.